The sequence of this T cell receptor beta chain was determined in a study of OX40 agonist ivuxolimab in advanced cancers. Study context: With a range of roughly 20 to 80, age averaged approximately 55 years, and about 82% were male. Study results and limitations: The study did not work out the antigen specificity of the expanded peripheral T cells.

In regard to this clone: Its antigen is not identified.

TCRdb's table, derived via immunoSEQ multiplex PCR, lists solely in-frame clones and lacks some. The table includes 13,000 or so clones, around 90% detected once. Germline lookup yields CDR1 SGDLS and CDR2 YYNGEE. V trimming: 4 bases; J trimming: 0 bases; junction bases outside the gene matches: 4. The CDR3 extends over 15 amino acids. The rearrangement joins TRBV9 to TRBJ2-1; 7 nucleotides align to TRBD2. The input for sequencing was CD4+ or CD8+ T cells sorted from blood, taken in a trial of the OX40 agonist ivuxolimab. The source of this sequence is an adult with an advanced solid tumor such as melanoma, head and neck, liver or kidney cancer. CDR3 DNA: TGTGCCAGCAGCCAGCGGGGCAGCTCCTACAATGAGCAGTTCTTC. The encoded protein is CASSQRGSSYNEQFF.